In its sample, the clone carrying this T cell receptor beta chain was seen a few times. What it binds is unknown. Authors' processing steps: It was from CDR3 differences across clinicopathological groups that a distant-metastasis classifier for papillary thyroid cancer was built. Using MiXCR, TCRdb reanalyzed the PCR reads. The V and J calls were not made by the authors but by TCRdb's processing. Of 30,000 or so clones in the sample, about 32% are singletons; the top ten hold around 32%. Among the patients, none had received any treatment before thyroid surgery. Between the trimmed V and J ends, which lost 11 bases and 6 bases, there was a span of 11 bases. This CDR3 region has 10 residues. CDR1 SGHVS and CDR2 FNYEAQ come from the germline V gene. This sample was taken from a study of metastatic and nonmetastatic thyroid tumors. Across the whole study: It was across blood and tumor or nodule tissue from malignant and benign thyroid patients that repertoires were compared.

Study-wide points: In both blood and tumor samples, TCR beta diversity was reported significantly higher for malignant than benign nodules.

The rearrangement uses TRBV7-6 and TRBJ2-7; D remains ambiguous. Sequencing input: blood. This clonotype was obtained from a female donor with papillary thyroid cancer or a benign thyroid nodule (not recorded which). Some clones in this sample may be carry-over from other donors' samples. The CDR3 DNA reads TGTGCCTCGGCGGCAGTCGAGCAGTACTTC. This sequence encodes CASAAVEQYF.